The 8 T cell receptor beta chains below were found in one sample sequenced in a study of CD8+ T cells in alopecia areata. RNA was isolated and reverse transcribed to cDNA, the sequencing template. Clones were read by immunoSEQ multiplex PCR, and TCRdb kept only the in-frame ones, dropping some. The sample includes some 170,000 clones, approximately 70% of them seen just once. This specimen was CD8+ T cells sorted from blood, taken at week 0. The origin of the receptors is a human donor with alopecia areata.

In DNA form, the CDR3 reads TGCAGCGTTGACGACAAAACAGATACGCAGTATTTT. Translated: CSVDDKTDTQYF. This chain links TRBV29-1 with TRBJ2-3; the D is unclear. Germline loops: CDR1 SQVTM, CDR2 ANQGSEA. This CDR3 region has 12 residues. The V end was cut by 3 bases, the J end by 3 bases, with 7 bases between.

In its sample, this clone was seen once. CDR3 protein: CAQFKRGDTGANVLTF. The CDR3 nucleotides read TGTGCCCAGTTCAAGCGGGGGGATACTGGGGCCAACGTCCTGACTTTC. The J gene is TRBJ2-6, the V gene TRBV30, with TRBD2 matching 9 bases. The trim removed 8 bases at V and 2 bases at J, leaving 10 bases unmatched. Germline V lookup: CDR1 GTSNPN, CDR2 SVGIG (reference sequence). CDR3 length equals 16 residues.

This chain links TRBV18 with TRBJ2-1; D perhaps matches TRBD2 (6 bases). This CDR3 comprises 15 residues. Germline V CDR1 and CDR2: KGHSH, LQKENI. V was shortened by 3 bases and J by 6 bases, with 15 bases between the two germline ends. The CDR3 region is CASSPFSAEGNEQFF. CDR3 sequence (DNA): TGTGCCAGCTCACCGTTCAGCGCGGAGGGCAATGAGCAGTTCTTC.

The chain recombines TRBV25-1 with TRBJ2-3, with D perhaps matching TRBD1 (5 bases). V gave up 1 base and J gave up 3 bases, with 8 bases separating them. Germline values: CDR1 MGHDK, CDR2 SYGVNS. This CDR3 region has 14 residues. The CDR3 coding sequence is TGTGCCAGCAGTGAATGGGCAGGGACAGATACGCAGTATTTT. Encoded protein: CASSEWAGTDTQYF.

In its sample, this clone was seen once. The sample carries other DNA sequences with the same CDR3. The CDR3 coding sequence is TGCAGCGCCGAAGGGGGGTTTGGTAGCACAGATACGCAGTATTTT. This sequence encodes CSAEGGFGSTDTQYF. This rearrangement joins TRBV29-1 to TRBJ2-3; tentatively, D is TRBD1 or TRBD2 (6 bases each). The CDR3 covers 15 residues. Trimming took off 7 bases at V and 0 bases at J, with 17 bases between the two ends. The germline V gene encodes CDR1 SQVTM and CDR2 ANQGSEA.

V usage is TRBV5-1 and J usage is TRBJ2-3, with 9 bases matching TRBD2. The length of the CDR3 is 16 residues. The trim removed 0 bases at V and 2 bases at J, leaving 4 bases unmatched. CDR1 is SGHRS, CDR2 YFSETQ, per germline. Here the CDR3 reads CASSLALAGITDTQYF. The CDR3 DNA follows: TGCGCCAGCAGCTTGGCCCTAGCGGGGATCACAGATACGCAGTATTTT.

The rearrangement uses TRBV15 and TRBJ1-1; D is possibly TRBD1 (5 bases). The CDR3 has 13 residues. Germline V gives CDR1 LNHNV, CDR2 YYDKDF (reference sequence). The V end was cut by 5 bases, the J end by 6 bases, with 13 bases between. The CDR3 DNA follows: TGTGCCACCAGCCCTCAGGGCAGGTCTGAAGCTTTCTTT. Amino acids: CATSPQGRSEAFF.

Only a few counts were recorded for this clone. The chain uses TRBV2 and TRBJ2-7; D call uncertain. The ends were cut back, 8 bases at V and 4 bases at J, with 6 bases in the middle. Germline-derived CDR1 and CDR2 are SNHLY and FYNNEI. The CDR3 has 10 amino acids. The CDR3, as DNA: TGTGCCAGCGGGAATTACGAGCAGTACTTC. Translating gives CASGNYEQYF.